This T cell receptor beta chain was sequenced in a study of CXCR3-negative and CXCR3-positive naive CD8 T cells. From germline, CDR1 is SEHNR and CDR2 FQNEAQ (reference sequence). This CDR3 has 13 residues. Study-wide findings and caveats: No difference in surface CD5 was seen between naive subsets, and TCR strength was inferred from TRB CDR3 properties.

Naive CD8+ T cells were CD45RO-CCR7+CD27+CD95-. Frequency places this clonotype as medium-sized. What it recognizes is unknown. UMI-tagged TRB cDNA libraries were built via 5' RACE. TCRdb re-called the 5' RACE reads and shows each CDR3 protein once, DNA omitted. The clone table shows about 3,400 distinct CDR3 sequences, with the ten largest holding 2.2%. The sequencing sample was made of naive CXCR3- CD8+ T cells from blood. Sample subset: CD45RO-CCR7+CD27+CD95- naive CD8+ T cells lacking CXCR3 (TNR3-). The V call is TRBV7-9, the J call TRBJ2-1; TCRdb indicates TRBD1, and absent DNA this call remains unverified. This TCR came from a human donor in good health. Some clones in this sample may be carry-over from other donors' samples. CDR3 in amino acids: CASSPGQGPEQFF.